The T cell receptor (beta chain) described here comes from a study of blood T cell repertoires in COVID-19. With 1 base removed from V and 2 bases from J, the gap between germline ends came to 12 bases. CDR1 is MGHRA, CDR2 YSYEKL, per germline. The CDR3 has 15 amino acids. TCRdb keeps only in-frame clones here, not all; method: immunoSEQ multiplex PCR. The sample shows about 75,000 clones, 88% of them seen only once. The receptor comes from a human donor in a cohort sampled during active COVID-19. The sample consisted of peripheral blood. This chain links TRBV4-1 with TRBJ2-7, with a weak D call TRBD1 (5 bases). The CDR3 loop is CASSQAHRTTYEQYF. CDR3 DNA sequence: TGCGCCAGCAGCCAAGCGCACAGGACCACCTACGAGCAGTACTTC.